This TCR beta chain was captured by sequencing in a study of cytomegalovirus exposure and HLA in healthy donors. Germline V lookup: CDR1 MNHNY, CDR2 SVGAGI (reference sequence). Trimming removed 7 bases from V and 5 bases from J, with 17 bases in between. The CDR3 consists of 14 residues. The PCR had 60 Vbeta and 13 Jbeta primers. The protocol was immunoSEQ multiplex PCR, while the TCRdb copy is restricted to in-frame clones and leaves out a portion. The table includes 130,000 or so clones, over 75% detected once. Each donor was nominally healthy when sampled (though unrecorded immune exposures were likely).

The receptor comes from a man between 45 and 60 years old in good health and CMV-seronegative. The sample was PBMCs. V and J are TRBV6-6 and TRBJ1-1; no clear D gene. The CDR3 spells CASTQEGRVTEAFF. The CDR3 DNA reads as TGTGCCAGCACCCAGGAAGGGAGAGTAACTGAAGCTTTCTTT.